These T cell receptor beta chains were read from a single sample in a study of cytomegalovirus exposure and HLA in healthy donors. Here immunoSEQ multiplex PCR was the method, and the copy in TCRdb shows in-frame clones only, minus some. This table holds 84,000 or so clones, around 85% found once. Input material: PBMCs. The receptor source for this set is a man aged 30-40 years in good health and CMV-seronegative. The CDR3 runs from the conserved cysteine through the conserved F or W. The order of the fields is J gene, D gene, clone size, V gene, CDR3 protein, CDR3 DNA. D genes are given only for firm matches. Expanded clones get a size class; other rows say once, few or many, or leave the size out.

>TRBJ2-5|.|.|TRBV9
CASSTYRDGETQYF
TGTGCCAGCAGCACCTACAGGGATGGAGAGACCCAGTACTTC
>TRBJ2-5|TRBD2|.|TRBV5-1
CASSLEPAGGKETQYF
TGCGCCAGCAGCTTGGAGCCAGCGGGGGGCAAAGAGACCCAGTACTTC
>TRBJ1-4|.|once|TRBV5-1
CASSLGQTHREKLFF
TGCGCCAGCAGCTTGGGACAGACTCATCGGGAAAAACTGTTTTTT
>TRBJ1-1|TRBD1|few|TRBV9
CASSVGTGLMNTEAFF
TGTGCCAGCAGCGTAGGGACAGGGCTCATGAACACTGAAGCTTTCTTT
>TRBJ2-5|TRBD2|.|TRBV30
CAWSPQWGGSKETQYF
TGTGCCTGGAGCCCCCAATGGGGGGGGAGCAAAGAGACCCAGTACTTC
>TRBJ1-1|.|.|TRBV14
CASSLWRTSTEAFF
TGTGCCAGCAGCCTGTGGAGGACGTCTACTGAAGCTTTCTTT
>TRBJ2-2|.|.|TRBV28
CASSFTPSVGTGELFF
TGTGCCAGCAGTTTTACCCCTAGCGTTGGAACCGGGGAGCTGTTTTTT
>TRBJ1-1|.|.|TRBV28
CASSPLGTPTVNTEAFF
TGTGCCAGCAGCCCCCTCGGGACACCCACGGTGAACACTGAAGCTTTCTTT
>TRBJ1-3|.|.|TRBV29-1
CSVVQTSGNTIYF
TGCAGCGTTGTACAGACCTCTGGAAACACCATATATTTT
>TRBJ1-1|.|.|TRBV2
CASLAVQGNTEAFF
TGTGCCAGCCTCGCCGTGCAGGGGAACACTGAAGCTTTCTTT
>TRBJ1-4|TRBD1|once|TRBV10-3
CAISEAQGNNEKLFF
TGTGCCATCAGTGAGGCACAGGGGAATAATGAAAAACTGTTTTTT
>TRBJ2-5|.|.|TRBV6-1
CASSEAGAGKETQYF
TGTGCCAGCAGTGAAGCAGGGGCAGGGAAAGAGACCCAGTACTTC
>TRBJ2-2|.|.|TRBV5-4
CASSLVEGTGELFF
TGTGCCAGCAGCTTGGTGGAGGGAACCGGGGAGCTGTTTTTT
>TRBJ1-2|TRBD1|.|TRBV7-9
CASSPRQGNYGYTF
TGTGCCAGCAGCCCCCGACAGGGTAACTATGGCTACACCTTC
>TRBJ2-7|.|.|TRBV2
CASSEGRDSRRNEQYF
TGTGCCAGCAGTGAAGGTCGGGACTCACGGAGAAACGAGCAGTACTTC
>TRBJ2-1|.|.|TRBV15
CATEKGNYRNEQFF
TGTGCCACCGAAAAAGGCAACTACCGGAATGAGCAGTTCTTC
>TRBJ2-4|.|.|TRBV5-1
CASSLTQAKNIQYF
TGCGCCAGCAGCTTGACTCAAGCCAAAAACATTCAGTACTTC
>TRBJ1-2|.|.|TRBV1
CTSSQETAVRSRGSGYTF
TGCACCAGCAGCCAAGAGACGGCAGTGAGGAGCAGGGGCTCCGGCTACACCTTC
>TRBJ2-7|.|.|TRBV27
CASGHRDTYEQYF
TGTGCCAGCGGACACAGGGATACCTACGAGCAGTACTTC
>TRBJ2-7|TRBD1|.|TRBV6-1
CASSGRTGPIEQYF
TGTGCCAGCAGTGGGCGGACAGGGCCGATCGAGCAGTACTTC
>TRBJ1-2|.|.|TRBV6-6
CASSVGQGYGYTF
TGTGCCAGCAGTGTGGGACAAGGCTATGGCTACACCTTC
>TRBJ1-3|TRBD1|.|TRBV2
CASSENRGYGNTIYF
TGTGCCAGCAGCGAGAACAGGGGATATGGAAACACCATATATTTT
>TRBJ1-5|TRBD1|.|TRBV5-4
CASSLQGSGEPQHF
TGTGCCAGCAGCTTACAGGGGAGTGGGGAGCCCCAGCATTTT